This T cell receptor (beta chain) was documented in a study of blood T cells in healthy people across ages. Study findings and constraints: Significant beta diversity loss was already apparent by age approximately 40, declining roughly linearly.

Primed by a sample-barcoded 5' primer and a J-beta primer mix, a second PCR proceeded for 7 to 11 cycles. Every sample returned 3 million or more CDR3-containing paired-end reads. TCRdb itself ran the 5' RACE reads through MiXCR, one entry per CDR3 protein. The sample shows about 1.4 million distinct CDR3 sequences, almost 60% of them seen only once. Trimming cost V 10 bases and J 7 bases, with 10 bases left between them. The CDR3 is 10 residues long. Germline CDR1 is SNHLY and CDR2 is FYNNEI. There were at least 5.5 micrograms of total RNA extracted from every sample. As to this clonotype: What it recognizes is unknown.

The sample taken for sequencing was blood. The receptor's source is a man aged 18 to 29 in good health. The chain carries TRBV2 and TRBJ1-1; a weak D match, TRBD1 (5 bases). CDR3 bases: TGTGCCACCCAACAGGTTGAAGCTTTCTTT. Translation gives CATQQVEAFF.